The 10 T cell receptor beta chains below were found in one sample sequenced in a study of blood T cells in healthy people across ages. PCR was performed a second time for about 7 to 12 cycles using a sample-barcoded 5' primer and a J-beta primer mix. TCRdb reprocessed the 5' RACE reads via MiXCR and lists one record per CDR3 protein. The sample records 950,000 to 1,200,000 distinct CDR3 sequences, 35% to 40% being singletons. Sequencing used blood. These receptors were obtained from a man aged 18-30 years in good health.

This clonotype came up a few times. This rearrangement joins TRBV2 to TRBJ1-5; D remains ambiguous. This CDR3 is 14 amino acids long. Trimming shortened V by 6 bases and J by 0 bases, and 9 bases separated the two germline ends. Per germline, CDR1 SNHLY and CDR2 FYNNEI. CDR3 bases: TGTGCCAGCAGCGGTCGATATAGCAATCAGCCCCAGCATTTT. Protein sequence: CASSGRYSNQPQHF. Based on the CDR3 plus reference TRBV2 and TRBJ1-5, the full variable domain is EPEVTQTPSHQVTQMGQEVILRCVPISNHLYFYWYRQILGQKVEFLVSFYNNEISEKSEIFDDQFSVERPDGSNFTLKIRSTKLEDSAMYFCASSGRYSNQPQHFGDGTRLSIL.

This clonotype appeared a few times. The rearrangement joins TRBV7-9 to TRBJ2-3; TRBD1 agrees at 9 bases. Germline V gene lookup returns CDR1 SEHNR and CDR2 FQNEAQ (reference sequence). This CDR3 spans 17 amino acids. Trimming removed 5 bases from V and 2 bases from J; junction bases left unmatched: 11. This CDR3 is CASSDTQDRGYTDTQYF. In DNA form, the CDR3 reads TGTGCCAGCAGCGATACCCAGGACAGGGGATACACAGATACGCAGTATTTT.

The chain combines TRBV13 with TRBJ1-4, with D maybe TRBD1 (6 bases). This CDR3 is built from 14 residues. CDR1 PRHDT and CDR2 FYEKMQ come from the germline V gene (reference sequence). Trimming stripped 5 bases from V and 8 bases from J, with 15 bases between. In DNA, the CDR3 is TGTGCCAGCAGCAATGGAGGGGGGGCGGAAAAACTGTTTTTT. Translation gives CASSNGGGAEKLFF.

The chain carries TRBV6-7 and TRBJ1-2; possibly TRBD1 for D (5 bases). TRBV6-7 is an ORF; its function is uncertain. The CDR3 totals 19 residues. V lost 5 bases, J lost 2 bases, and 27 bases lay in between. Here the CDR3 DNA reads TGTGCCAGCAGTCATGAAGCCGGGACCGGACTTGGCGGCAACTATGGCTACACCTTC. It encodes CASSHEAGTGLGGNYGYTF.

The chain has TRBV14 and TRBJ2-7, with TRBD1 matching 7 bases. The germline CDR1 and CDR2 sequences are SGHDN and FVKESK. The CDR3 loop spans 12 amino acids. J was trimmed by 8 bases and V by 4 bases; bases with no gene match: 5. DNA of the CDR3: TGTGCCAGCAGCCGCACAGGGGATCAGCAGTACTTC. Its protein is CASSRTGDQQYF. Full variable domain (outside the CDR3, taken from reference TRBV14 and TRBJ2-7): EAGVTQFPSHSVIEKGQTVTLRCDPISGHDNLYWYRRVMGKEIKFLLHFVKESKQDESGMPNNRFLAERTGGTYSTLKVQPAELEDSGVYFCASSRTGDQQYFGPGTRLTVT.

This clonotype has a handful of counts. The chain combines TRBV10-3 with TRBJ2-2; D not certain. V was pared by 4 bases and J by 5 bases, with 26 bases between. The germline V gene encodes CDR1 ENHRY and CDR2 SYGVKD. This CDR3 contains 19 residues. The CDR3 loop reads CAISGTQTQTRDRTGELFF. The CDR3 nucleotides read TGTGCCATCAGTGGCACCCAGACCCAGACACGCGATAGAACCGGGGAGCTGTTTTTT.

V is TRBV7-2 and J is TRBJ1-2; TRBD1 agrees at 8 bases. Unmatched junction bases numbered 3, after V lost 3 bases and J lost 0 bases. Germline values: CDR1 SGHTA, CDR2 FQGNSA. CDR3 length: 15 amino acids. CDR3 sequence reads: CASSLDRVTNYGYTF. As DNA, the CDR3 is TGTGCCAGCAGCTTGGACAGGGTAACTAACTATGGCTACACCTTC.

This clonotype was seen a handful of times. V gene TRBV4-3 combines with J gene TRBJ1-4; D perhaps matches TRBD1 (6 bases). The CDR3 contains 13 residues. Germline CDR1 reads LGHNA; CDR2 reads YSLEER. Trimming left V 0 bases short and J 8 bases short, with 7 bases between. Written as DNA, the CDR3 is TGCGCCAGCAGCCAAGATCAGGGGGAAAAACTGTTTTTT. This translates into CASSQDQGEKLFF.

Only a few counts were recorded for this clonotype. The rearrangement joins TRBV4-3 to TRBJ1-5; D might be TRBD1 (5 bases). This CDR3 is built from 15 residues. The V gene lost 3 bases and the J gene lost 2 bases, with 11 bases spanning the gap. Looked up from germline, CDR1 is LGHNA and CDR2 is YSLEER. CDR3 DNA: TGCGCCAGCAGCCAGGGGGTCGCAGGCAATCAGCCCCAGCATTTT. Amino acid sequence: CASSQGVAGNQPQHF.

CDR3 loop: CAISEGRRETEAFF. The CDR3 nucleotides read TGTGCCATCAGTGAGGGTAGACGGGAAACTGAAGCTTTCTTT. The rearrangement joins TRBV10-3 to TRBJ1-1; D not resolved. This CDR3 region has 14 residues. V was trimmed by 2 bases and J by 5 bases, leaving 12 bases between them. The germline V gene encodes CDR1 ENHRY and CDR2 SYGVKD.